This T cell receptor beta chain was profiled in a study of control samples from healthy donors and cancer patients. CDR3 length equals 15 residues. CDR1 SGHRS and CDR2 YFSETQ come from the germline V gene. V lost 4 bases and J 3 bases, leaving 17 bases between the germline ends. This clone was seen a few times. TCRdb's copy holds only in-frame clones and misses some; the assay was immunoSEQ multiplex PCR. The table lists roughly 200,000 clones, roughly nine tenths of them singletons. The sequence derives from a man aged 25-40 years in good health. V gene TRBV5-1 combines with J gene TRBJ2-7; tentative D call: TRBD1 (6 bases). Sequencing input: blood. The CDR3 sequence: CASSQTLQGNYEQYF. In nucleotides, the CDR3 is TGCGCCAGCAGCCAAACCTTGCAGGGGAACTACGAGCAGTACTTC.